This entry lists 27 T cell receptor beta chains sequenced from one sample in a study of cytomegalovirus exposure and HLA in healthy donors. PCR used 60 Vbeta primers and 13 Jbeta primers. Assay: immunoSEQ multiplex PCR; the TCRdb copy retains only in-frame clones and omits some. The profile shows 150,000 to 200,000 clones, around 79% of them singletons. The sequenced sample consisted of PBMCs. These receptors originate from a girl aged 5-17 years in good health and CMV-seropositive.

This chain links TRBV5-1 with TRBJ1-1; no clear D gene. The germline V and J ends were trimmed by 5 bases and 5 bases, with 13 bases remaining between them. The CDR3 runs 13 residues. Germline-derived CDR1 and CDR2 are SGHRS and YFSETQ. The CDR3 loop is CASRLPRGTEAFF. The CDR3 nucleotides read TGCGCCAGCAGACTACCCCGAGGGACTGAAGCTTTCTTT.

J is TRBJ2-3 and V is TRBV9; 16 bases align to TRBD2. The CDR3 spans 17 residues. Germline trimming cut 2 bases from V and 4 bases from J; bases unmatched to any gene: 4. Per the germline V gene, CDR1 is SGDLS and CDR2 is YYNGEE. This chain's CDR3 is CASSVGLAGGGADTQYF. The CDR3, as DNA: TGTGCCAGCAGCGTGGGACTAGCGGGGGGGGGCGCAGATACGCAGTATTTT.

The V and J genes are TRBV4-3 and TRBJ1-1; 7 bases are shared with TRBD1. Per germline, CDR1 LGHNA and CDR2 YSLEER. The CDR3 is 15 amino acids. Unmatched junction bases numbered 5, after V lost 1 base and J lost 3 bases. CDR3 in DNA: TGCGCCAGCAGCCAAGCAGGGGGACAGCACACTGAAGCTTTCTTT. This encodes CASSQAGGQHTEAFF.

V and J are TRBV7-8 and TRBJ1-5; D may be TRBD1 (6 bases). The germline V gene has CDR1 SGHVS and CDR2 FQNEAQ. V was trimmed by 5 bases and J by 6 bases, leaving 14 bases between them. CDR3 length: 14 residues. This CDR3 is CASSRIQGPQPQHF. The CDR3 DNA reads TGTGCCAGCAGCCGAATACAGGGCCCTCAGCCCCAGCATTTT.

The rearrangement links TRBV25-1 to TRBJ1-1, with D possibly being TRBD1 (6 bases). CDR3 length: 13 residues. Germline values: CDR1 MGHDK, CDR2 SYGVNS. Trimming took 6 bases from V and 3 from J, leaving 11 bases between them. The CDR3 sequence is CASSGQGYTEAFF. CDR3 bases: TGTGCCAGCAGCGGGCAGGGGTACACTGAAGCTTTCTTT. Complete variable domain (other parts from reference TRBV25-1 and TRBJ1-1): EADIYQTPRYLVIGTGKKITLECSQTMGHDKMYWYQQDPGMELHLIHYSYGVNSTEKGDLSSESTVSRIRTEHFPLTLESARPSHTSQYLCASSGQGYTEAFFGQGTRLTVV.

The CDR3 DNA follows: TGTGCCAGCAGTGGTTTAGGGGCCAACGTCCTGACTTTC. The encoded protein is CASSGLGANVLTF. J is TRBJ2-6 and V is TRBV6-1, with no clear D. This CDR3 spans 13 amino acids. Germline V gives CDR1 MNHNS, CDR2 SASEGT. V was shortened by 4 bases and J by 4 bases, with 5 bases between the two germline ends.

The chain uses TRBV30 and TRBJ1-1; a weak D match, TRBD1 (6 bases). The V end lost 7 bases, the J end lost 6 bases, and 12 bases lay between the germline ends. Germline V gives CDR1 GTSNPN, CDR2 SVGIG (reference sequence). The CDR3 extends over 11 amino acids. CDR3 nucleotide sequence: TGTGCCTTACAGGGTCCCGCTGAAGCTTTCTTT. This codes for CALQGPAEAFF.

The V call is TRBV4-3, the J call TRBJ2-7; 8 bases agree with TRBD2. Germline CDR1 is LGHNA and CDR2 is YSLEER. This CDR3 is 20 amino acids long. J lost 0 bases, V lost 4 bases, and 20 bases had no gene match. For the CDR3, the DNA is TGCGCCAGCAGCCCACAAGCTGCTTCGGGGGGGGCCGCCAGCTCCTACGAGCAGTACTTC. This codes for CASSPQAASGGAASSYEQYF.

The chain links TRBV9 to TRBJ1-6; 7 bases map to TRBD1. Germline loops: CDR1 SGDLS, CDR2 YYNGEE. J was trimmed by 8 bases and V by 0 bases; bases with no gene match: 5. The length of the CDR3 is 15 residues. The CDR3 protein is CASSVAGQAHSPLHF. CDR3 coding DNA: TGTGCCAGCAGCGTAGCCGGACAGGCCCATTCACCCCTCCACTTT.

This clone showed up just once. The chain joins TRBV19 to TRBJ2-5; TRBD2 matches 7 bases. The V and J ends lost 5 bases and 5 bases, in that order; junction bases with no gene match: 5. CDR3 length: 13 amino acids. Germline CDR1 and CDR2: LNHDA and SQIVND (reference sequence). Here the CDR3 reads CASSPGLRETQYF. The CDR3 bases are TGTGCCAGTAGTCCGGGACTACGGGAGACCCAGTACTTC.

The rearrangement uses TRBV6-5 and TRBJ1-1; D unresolved. Trimming took off 4 bases at V and 3 bases at J, with 12 bases between the two ends. The V gene's germline CDR1 is MNHEY and CDR2 SVGAGI. The CDR3 loop spans 14 amino acids. The CDR3 region is CASSFLDRDTEAFF. The CDR3 nucleotides are TGTGCCAGCAGTTTTTTGGATCGGGACACTGAAGCTTTCTTT.

The rearrangement links TRBV21-1 to TRBJ2-7; TRBD2 is the table's D call, not checked against the DNA. TRBV21-1 is marked as a pseudogene. The CDR3 has 18 amino acids. The CDR3 here is CASSKAFLAGPFGYEQYF. The DNA for the CDR3 is TGTGCCAGCAGCAAAGCGTTTCTAGCGGGGCCCTTCGGCTACGAGCAGTACTTC.

This clone was observed a single time. The chain carries TRBV6-5 and TRBJ2-7, with 9 bases lining up with TRBD2. CDR1 and CDR2 from the germline V gene are MNHEY and SVGAGI. The CDR3 totals 13 residues. The V gene end was trimmed by 8 bases and the J gene end by 6 bases; junction bases not matched to a gene: 8. This chain's CDR3 is CASSGGGGAEQYF. The CDR3 DNA sequence: TGTGCCAGCTCCGGGGGCGGGGGGGCCGAGCAGTACTTC.

The rearrangement links TRBV7-2 to TRBJ2-1; the D is unclear. Germline V gene data show CDR1 as SGHTA and CDR2 as FQGNSA. The CDR3 is made up of 13 amino acids. V was pared by 1 base and J by 5 bases, with 6 bases between. Here the CDR3 reads CASSLEPHNEQFF. The CDR3 nucleotides are TGTGCCAGCAGCTTAGAGCCCCACAATGAGCAGTTCTTC.

The table lists this clone with a count of one. CDR3: CASSAAYEQYF. CDR3 nucleotide sequence: TGTGCCAGCAGTGCCGCGTACGAGCAGTACTTC. This sequence joins TRBV2 and TRBJ2-7, with D unclear. Deletions cut 4 bases from V and 4 bases from J, with 5 bases between. The CDR3 runs 11 residues. Germline V gene lookup returns CDR1 SNHLY and CDR2 FYNNEI.

The chain carries TRBV28 and TRBJ1-2, with no clear D. The ends were cut back, 3 bases at V and 6 bases at J, with 11 bases in the middle. This CDR3 region has 13 residues. The V gene's germline CDR1 is MDHEN and CDR2 SYDVKM. CDR3 protein: CASSFGVGDGYTF. In nucleotides, the CDR3 is TGTGCCAGCAGTTTCGGGGTTGGGGATGGCTACACCTTC.

The V and J genes are TRBV7-2 and TRBJ2-2; 9 bases match TRBD1. V trimming: 6 bases; J trimming: 3 bases; junction bases outside the gene matches: 11. The CDR3 contains 17 residues. CDR1 and CDR2 (germline): SGHTA, FQGNSA. The CDR3 is CASRGTGGGMDTGELFF. The CDR3 bases are TGTGCCAGCAGGGGAACAGGGGGCGGGATGGACACCGGGGAGCTGTTTTTT.

This clone was detected a few times. The V call is TRBV30, the J call TRBJ1-6, with 9 bases lining up with TRBD1. CDR1 GTSNPN and CDR2 SVGIG come from the germline V gene (reference sequence). With 4 bases clipped from V and 10 bases from J, the junction kept 2 bases outside the gene matches. This CDR3 is 12 amino acids long. The CDR3, as DNA: TGTGCCTGGAAGACAGGGGGATCACCCCTCCACTTT. Its protein product is CAWKTGGSPLHF.

This rearrangement joins TRBV7-2 to TRBJ2-5, with TRBD1 identical over 8 bases. This CDR3 is built from 16 residues. V shed 5 bases and J 4 bases; nucleotides not matched to a gene: 12. Germline CDR1 SGHTA, CDR2 FQGNSA. The CDR3 DNA reads TGTGCCAGCAGCCCTCGGACAGGGTCGTCAGTAGAGACCCAGTACTTC. The encoded protein is CASSPRTGSSVETQYF.

J is TRBJ2-7 and V is TRBV25-1; 7 positions match TRBD1. Germline values: CDR1 MGHDK, CDR2 SYGVNS. The junction had 4 bases not matched to a gene; V was cut back by 2 bases and J by 9 bases. CDR3 length equals 12 residues. CDR3 coding DNA: TGTGCCAGCAGTGAAGGGACAGTTGGGCAGTACTTC. Its protein product is CASSEGTVGQYF.

The chain is built from TRBV7-7 and TRBJ2-1; TRBD2 might be the D (5 bases). The CDR3 has 13 residues. V was trimmed by 5 bases and J by 7 bases, leaving 12 bases between them. Germline CDR1 and CDR2: SSHAT and FNYEAQ (reference sequence). This CDR3 is CASSRGGWNEQFF. The CDR3 nucleotides read TGTGCCAGCAGCCGAGGCGGGTGGAATGAGCAGTTCTTC.

This chain links TRBV7-9 with TRBJ2-7, with D perhaps TRBD1 (6 bases). Trimming left V 5 bases short and J 4 bases short, with 15 bases between. The germline V gene has CDR1 SEHNR and CDR2 FQNEAQ (reference sequence). The CDR3 totals 14 residues. The CDR3 spells CASSPGQSAYEQYF. As DNA, the CDR3 is TGTGCCAGCAGCCCGGGACAATCCGCGTACGAGCAGTACTTC. The full variable domain, completed using reference TRBV7-9 and TRBJ2-7, is DTGVSQNPRHKITKRGQNVTFRCDPISEHNRLYWYRQTLGQGPEFLTYFQNEAQLEKSRLLSDRFSAERPKGSFSTLEIQRTEQGDSAMYLCASSPGQSAYEQYFGPGTRLTVT.

As concerns this clone: A junction boundary mismatches the germline segment, possibly from a read error. The genes are TRBV7-8 and TRBJ2-6; D possibly corresponds to TRBD2 (6 bases). Germline V gives CDR1 SGHVS, CDR2 FQNEAQ. The CDR3 is 18 residues long. CDR3 sequence reads: CASSLWRGSGSAANVLTF. CDR3 coding DNA: TGTGCCAGCAGCTTATGGCGGGGATCAGGGTCTGCGGCCAACGTCCTGACTTTC. Looking up the rest from reference TRBV7-8 and TRBJ2-6 gives the full variable domain: GAGVSQSPRYKVAKRGQDVALRCDPISGHVSLFWYQQALGQGPEFLTYFQNEAQLDKSGLPSDRFFAERPEGSVSTLKIQRTQQEDSAVYLCASSLWRGSGSAANVLTFGAGSRLTVL.

The chain employs TRBV13 and TRBJ2-2; D is uncertain. This CDR3 has 16 residues. V lost 6 bases and J 1 base, leaving 15 bases between the germline ends. Germline-derived CDR1 and CDR2 are PRHDT and FYEKMQ (reference sequence). This CDR3 reads CASSYRELMNTGELFF. The CDR3 bases are TGTGCCAGCAGTTACAGAGAGCTTATGAACACCGGGGAGCTGTTTTTT.

The chain is built from TRBV10-3 and TRBJ2-7, with 12 positions matching TRBD1. The CDR3 has 13 amino acids. Trimming took 8 bases from V and 4 from J; bases not matched to a gene: 3. Germline V gives CDR1 ENHRY, CDR2 SYGVKD. The CDR3 DNA reads as TGTGCCATCCAGGGACAGGGGGCATACGAGCAGTACTTC. Translating gives CAIQGQGAYEQYF.

The V and J genes are TRBV11-2 and TRBJ2-7; D gene uncertain. Germline CDR1 SGHAT, CDR2 FQNNGV. V dropped 3 bases and J dropped 6 bases, with 9 bases sitting between them. CDR3 length equals 12 residues. The CDR3, as DNA: TGTGCCAGCAGCTTTTCAGAGCGCGAGCAGTACTTC. Translating it yields CASSFSEREQYF. The whole variable domain, remainder taken from reference TRBV11-2 and TRBJ2-7, is EAGVAQSPRYKIIEKRQSVAFWCNPISGHATLYWYQQILGQGPKLLIQFQNNGVVDDSQLPKDRFSAERLKGVDSTLKIQPAKLEDSAVYLCASSFSEREQYFGPGTRLTVT.

J is TRBJ2-7 and V is TRBV27; 7 bases agree with TRBD2. V dropped 6 bases and J dropped 4; count of bases not matched to a gene: 12. Germline values: CDR1 MNHEY, CDR2 SMNVEV (reference sequence). This CDR3 spans 15 amino acids. The CDR3 DNA is TGTGCCAGCAGCTTGGGGAGGGTGAATATGTACGAGCAGTACTTC. Protein sequence: CASSLGRVNMYEQYF.